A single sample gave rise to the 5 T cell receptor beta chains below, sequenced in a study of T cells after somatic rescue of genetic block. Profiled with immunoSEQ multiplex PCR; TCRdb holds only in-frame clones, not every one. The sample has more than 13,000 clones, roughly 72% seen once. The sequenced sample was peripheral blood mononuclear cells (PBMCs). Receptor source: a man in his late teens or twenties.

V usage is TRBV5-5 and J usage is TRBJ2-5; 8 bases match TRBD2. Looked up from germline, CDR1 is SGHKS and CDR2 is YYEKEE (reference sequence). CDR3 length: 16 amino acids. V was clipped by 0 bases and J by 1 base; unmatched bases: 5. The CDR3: CASSLAGGYGQETQYF. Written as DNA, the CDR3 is TGTGCCAGCAGCTTGGCGGGGGGGTACGGCCAAGAGACCCAGTACTTC.

CDR3 sequence: CASVPLTEAFF. The CDR3 bases are TGTGCCAGTGTCCCCCTCACTGAAGCTTTCTTT. V usage is TRBV6-1 and J usage is TRBJ1-1; no clear D. This CDR3 comprises 11 residues. CDR1 MNHNS and CDR2 SASEGT come from the germline V gene. V shed 9 bases and J shed 4 bases, with 9 bases lying between them.

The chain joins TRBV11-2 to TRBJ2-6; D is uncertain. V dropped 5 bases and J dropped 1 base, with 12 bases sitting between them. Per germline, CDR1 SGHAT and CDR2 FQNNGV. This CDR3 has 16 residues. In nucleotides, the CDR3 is TGTGCCAGCAGCCCCCGAAGCCCATCTGGGGCCAACGTCCTGACTTTC. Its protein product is CASSPRSPSGANVLTF.

CDR3: CASKPGQGGPGYTF. The CDR3, as DNA: TGTGCCAGCAAACCCGGACAGGGAGGACCTGGCTACACCTTC. The rearrangement uses TRBV6-6 and TRBJ1-2; TRBD1 matches 8 bases. Germline trimming cut 7 bases from V and 7 bases from J; bases unmatched to any gene: 11. CDR1 is MNHNY and CDR2 is SVGAGI in the germline V gene (reference sequence). CDR3 length: 14 residues.

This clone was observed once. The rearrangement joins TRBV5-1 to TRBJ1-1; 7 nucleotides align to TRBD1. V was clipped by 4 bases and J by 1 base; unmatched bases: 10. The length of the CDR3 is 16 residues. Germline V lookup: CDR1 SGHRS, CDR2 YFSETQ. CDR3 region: CASSPRTGYANTEAFF. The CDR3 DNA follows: TGCGCCAGCAGCCCTAGGACAGGATATGCGAACACTGAAGCTTTCTTT.